Listed below are T cell receptor beta chains from one sample, sequenced in a study of cytomegalovirus exposure and HLA in healthy donors. Data came from immunoSEQ multiplex PCR; TCRdb stores just in-frame clones and leaves some out. The sample lists 70,000 to 85,000 clones; 85% to 95% were seen once. Sequenced sample: PBMCs. The receptors come from a young woman in good health and CMV-seropositive. CDR3s leave out the opening cysteine and the closing phenylalanine or tryptophan. Clone size appears in some rows only: once, few, many, or a class for an expanded clone.

V	size	J	CDR3
TRBV9	NA	TRBJ1-5	ASSPGTGDQPQH
TRBV12-5	NA	TRBJ2-1	ASGRGIEQF
TRBV29-1	NA	TRBJ2-1	SVASRNEQF
TRBV5-4	NA	TRBJ2-1	ASSLEARGGYNEQF
TRBV27	NA	TRBJ2-7	ASSPTPEERYEQY
TRBV5-5	NA	TRBJ1-2	ASSSDRGFYGYT
TRBV5-4	NA	TRBJ1-2	ASSFTTGNGYT
TRBV4-3	NA	TRBJ1-2	ASSQAGQPYGYT
TRBV5-8	NA	TRBJ2-7	ASSLAGVGDYEQY
TRBV7-2	NA	TRBJ1-2	ASSLGVGYGYT
TRBV30	NA	NA	AWRLAGYEQY
TRBV5-5	NA	TRBJ2-6	ASSPIRDRGLGANVLT
TRBV30	NA	TRBJ2-1	AFKRESSYNEQF
TRBV7-9	NA	TRBJ2-2	ASSLEGRGSNTGELF
TRBV2	NA	TRBJ2-5	ASRDRGGGAQETQY
TRBV30	few	TRBJ2-1	AWSRRDSRQVAEQF
TRBV7-9	NA	TRBJ2-2	ASSFSPGLVSGELF
TRBV6-4	NA	TRBJ1-2	ASSDSSRTALSGYT
TRBV5-1	NA	TRBJ2-7	ASSLNWGDSYEQY
TRBV6-1	once	TRBJ1-5	ASSEPREGRTYSNQPQH
TRBV30	once	TRBJ1-4	AWSVTGEKLF
TRBV27	NA	TRBJ2-1	ASSPTGRLGKNEQF
TRBV7-8	NA	TRBJ1-5	ASSLERPGKAQH
TRBV2	NA	TRBJ2-5	ASNGGRETQY
TRBV5-1	NA	TRBJ2-3	ASRTMDRGNTDTQY
TRBV6-5	NA	TRBJ2-7	ASSPPLAGAYEQY
TRBV5-6	NA	TRBJ2-2	ASSLASPNTGELF
TRBV5-1	NA	TRBJ1-1	ASSLGQGASSEAF
TRBV11-3	NA	TRBJ2-7	ASSTGGGGNEQY